This T cell receptor (beta chain) appears in the sequencing data of a study of control samples from healthy donors and cancer patients. The repertoire was sequenced with immunoSEQ multiplex PCR; TCRdb's copy has only in-frame clones and lacks some. The top ten clones hold approximately 1.1% of a sample with more than 50,000 clones, 95% to 97% of them seen once. Trimming removed 0 bases at V and 4 bases at J, with 15 bases between. Germline-derived CDR1 and CDR2 are MGHRA and YSYEKL. The CDR3 totals 16 residues. This clone was recorded a few times. The sequence came from a woman aged 18 to 35 in good health. The rearrangement links TRBV4-1 to TRBJ1-1; tentatively, D is TRBD1 (5 bases). Specimen: blood. The CDR3 spells CASSQDRAGWSTEAFF. CDR3 DNA sequence: TGCGCCAGCAGCCAAGATCGAGCAGGGTGGAGCACTGAAGCTTTCTTT.